What follows is one TCR beta chain and its context. The antigen is undetermined. The data originate from a study of T cells expressing NK-cell markers. The overall study: Researchers got TCR beta repertoires out of sorted CD3+CD56+NKG2C+, CD3+CD56+NKG2C- and CD3+CD56-NKG2C+ T cells. Notes on the study in general: In a few donors, dominant clonotypes made up about 28.3-65% of CD3+CD56-NKG2C+ cells.

For each CDR3 protein, TCRdb gives one entry from its re-call of the 5' RACE reads, without DNA. This table holds around 550,000 distinct CDR3 sequences. The specimen was blood T cells: a sorted CD56 or NKG2C T cell subset, CD4+ or CD8+ T cells, or bulk PBMC T cells (not recorded which). This TCR derives from a man aged 18 to 30 in good health.

CDR3 protein: CSVVTSGSRYEQYF. The chain joins TRBV29-1 to TRBJ2-7; the D call of TRBD2 rests on TCRdb alone, since no DNA is present to check it. Germline lookup yields CDR1 SQVTM and CDR2 ANQGSEA. This CDR3 contains 14 residues.